This passage covers 32 T cell receptor beta chains from one sample sequenced in a study of a mutant IDH1 vaccine in newly diagnosed glioma. Profiling relied on immunoSEQ multiplex PCR, and the TCRdb table lists in-frame clones only, not all of them. In the table there are approximately 19,000 clones, about 85% of which are singletons. Stated time point: baseline, week 1 (first vaccination visit). Sample treatment: pre-vaccination baseline after standard-of-care therapy. The starting material was PBMCs, obtained from a glioma patient treated with radiotherapy, temozolomide or both. The receptors were gathered from a man in his forties or fifties with glioma.

V and J are TRBV15 and TRBJ2-1; 7 bases agree with TRBD2. This CDR3 region has 14 residues. The junction had 4 bases not matched to a gene; V was cut back by 1 base and J by 7 bases. Germline CDR1 and CDR2: LNHNV and YYDKDF (reference sequence). The CDR3 DNA is TGTGCCACCAGCAGAGGGGACGGGGGGAATGAGCAGTTCTTC. Translation gives CATSRGDGGNEQFF.

This clone was seen a single time. The gene calls are TRBV30 and TRBJ1-5; D possibly corresponds to TRBD1 (6 bases). Germline V CDR1 and CDR2: GTSNPN, SVGIG (reference sequence). V lost 2 bases and J lost 2, with 10 bases in between. This CDR3 comprises 14 residues. The CDR3 protein is CAWSSGGRNQPQHF. The CDR3 DNA sequence: TGTGCCTGGAGTTCGGGGGGCCGCAATCAGCCCCAGCATTTT.

This clone was observed a few times. At one end the junction does not follow the germline gene, possibly because of a read error. The genes are TRBV25-1 and TRBJ1-1, with D possibly TRBD1 on 6 matching bases. This CDR3 spans 11 amino acids. The germline gives CDR1 MGHDK, CDR2 SYGVNS. For the CDR3, the DNA is TGTGCCAGCAAGACCGGGACAAAAGTTTACTTT. Amino acids: CASKTGTKVYF.

This clone was seen more than once but under ten times. This sequence joins TRBV9 and TRBJ1-2, with no clear D. The CDR3 has 12 amino acids. The V and J ends lost 3 bases and 2 bases respectively, with 5 bases between them. Germline values: CDR1 SGDLS, CDR2 YYNGEE. The DNA for the CDR3 is TGTGCCAGCAGCGAATTAAACTATGGCTACACCTTC. Protein: CASSELNYGYTF.

This chain uses TRBV4-2 with TRBJ2-5; the D gene could be TRBD1 or TRBD2 (5 bases each). V was shortened by 1 base and J by 2 bases, with 11 bases between the two germline ends. CDR3 length: 15 residues. Germline assignment: CDR1 LGHNA and CDR2 YNFKEQ. CDR3 loop: CASSQGFGAQETQYF. Here the CDR3 DNA reads TGTGCCAGCAGCCAAGGATTCGGGGCGCAAGAGACCCAGTACTTC.

This clone was detected once. The rearrangement uses TRBV5-4 and TRBJ2-2, with D unclear. Between the trimmed V and J ends, which lost 2 bases and 0 bases, there was a span of 8 bases. There are 15 residues in the CDR3. Germline CDR1 and CDR2: SGHNT and YYREEE (reference sequence). The CDR3 DNA is TGTGCCAGCAGCTTCATGGGTTCGAACACCGGGGAGCTGTTTTTT. Encoded protein: CASSFMGSNTGELFF.

The J gene is TRBJ1-6, the V gene TRBV30; the match to TRBD1 covers 7 bases. With V trimmed by 2 bases and J by 8 bases, 3 bases remained unmatched. Germline loops: CDR1 GTSNPN, CDR2 SVGIG (reference sequence). The CDR3 loop spans 13 amino acids. The CDR3 region is CAWSFGTDSPLHF. For the CDR3, the DNA is TGTGCCTGGAGTTTTGGGACAGATTCACCCCTCCACTTT.

This chain uses TRBV19 with TRBJ2-1; 9 nucleotides align to TRBD2. Germline values: CDR1 LNHDA, CDR2 SQIVND (reference sequence). The CDR3 runs 16 residues. The V segment lost 2 bases and the J segment 8 bases; nucleotides outside the gene matches: 10. DNA of the CDR3: TGTGCCAGTAGTATAATAGCGGGAGATGGTCGGTATGAGCAGTTCTTC. Encoded protein: CASSIIAGDGRYEQFF.

The rearrangement links TRBV7-2 to TRBJ2-2; perhaps TRBD2 as D (6 bases). V was shortened by 0 bases and J by 3 bases, with 8 bases between the two germline ends. CDR3 size: 15 residues. Germline assignment: CDR1 SGHTA and CDR2 FQGNSA. The CDR3 protein is CASSLAGGYTGELFF. The CDR3 DNA reads TGTGCCAGCAGCTTAGCGGGAGGATACACCGGGGAGCTGTTTTTT.

This chain uses TRBV7-2 with TRBJ2-7, with TRBD2 matching 7 bases. Germline V lookup: CDR1 SGHTA, CDR2 FQGNSA. The CDR3 is 14 residues long. J was trimmed by 4 bases and V by 5 bases; bases with no gene match: 8. DNA for the CDR3: TGTGCCAGCAGCCCCGGGGGAGCGGGGTACGAGCAGTACTTC. This gives the protein CASSPGGAGYEQYF.

This clone showed up just a few times. This rearrangement joins TRBV7-2 to TRBJ1-5; 9 nucleotides align to TRBD1. Germline CDR1 reads SGHTA; CDR2 reads FQGNSA. The length of the CDR3 is 15 residues. V lost 1 base and J lost 5; bases outside the gene matches: 3. The CDR3 loop reads CASSLEGQGHQPQHF. The DNA of the CDR3 is TGTGCCAGCAGCTTAGAGGGACAGGGCCATCAGCCCCAGCATTTT.

This clone was recorded a few times. This chain joins TRBV4-2 and TRBJ1-5, with 7 positions matching TRBD1. J was trimmed by 4 bases and V by 4 bases; bases with no gene match: 4. Germline CDR1 LGHNA, CDR2 YNFKEQ. The CDR3 covers 14 residues. CDR3 residues: CASSPTGRNQPQHF. In nucleotides, the CDR3 is TGTGCCAGCAGCCCGACAGGGCGGAATCAGCCCCAGCATTTT.

In its sample, this clone was seen once. The rearrangement links TRBV6-1 to TRBJ2-5; unclear D gene. The CDR3 totals 14 residues. Per germline, CDR1 MNHNS and CDR2 SASEGT. V lost 4 bases and J lost 4, with 13 bases in between. The CDR3 region has the DNA TGTGCCAGCAGTGCTGGTCACTTGGGAGAGACCCAGTACTTC. This sequence encodes CASSAGHLGETQYF.

The table lists this clone with a few counts. V usage is TRBV10-3 and J usage is TRBJ1-2, with 10 bases that match TRBD1. This CDR3 is 15 amino acids long. Germline assignment: CDR1 ENHRY and CDR2 SYGVKD. After removal of 2 bases from V and 5 bases from J, the junction contained 5 bases not matched to a gene. In nucleotides, the CDR3 is TGTGCCATCAGTGAGAGTCGGACAGGGGGGTATGGCTACACCTTC. This codes for CAISESRTGGYGYTF.

The sample holds a few counts of this clone. The chain has TRBV25-1 and TRBJ1-6; D possibly corresponds to TRBD1 (5 bases). The CDR3 totals 14 residues. Germline V lookup: CDR1 MGHDK, CDR2 SYGVNS. Trimming stripped 7 bases from V and 7 bases from J, with 14 bases between. CDR3 amino acids: CASKSGRENSPLHF. For the CDR3, the DNA is TGTGCCAGCAAGTCGGGCAGGGAGAATTCACCCCTCCACTTT.

The gene calls are TRBV7-9 and TRBJ2-2; 9 bases fit TRBD1. The CDR3 has 17 residues. Germline loops: CDR1 SEHNR, CDR2 FQNEAQ (reference sequence). V lost 5 bases to trimming and J lost 5 bases; unmatched junction nucleotides: 12. The CDR3 reads CASSPRTGQGRTGELFF. Written as DNA, the CDR3 is TGTGCCAGCAGCCCCCGGACGGGACAGGGAAGGACCGGGGAGCTGTTTTTT.

The chain links TRBV4-3 to TRBJ2-3; TRBD2 is a possible D gene (6 bases). Germline CDR1 LGHNA, CDR2 YSLEER. Trimming removed 4 bases from V and 7 bases from J, with 15 bases in between. The CDR3 contains 14 residues. CDR3 in amino acids: CASSPTGLAYTQYF. CDR3 DNA sequence: TGCGCCAGCAGCCCCACGGGACTGGCTTATACGCAGTATTTT.

The chain is built from TRBV21-1 and TRBJ1-4. TRBV21-1 is reported as a pseudogene. This CDR3 spans 16 amino acids. CDR3 coding DNA: TGTGCCAGCAGCAGGGGGAGGAGTGCCACTGGTGAAAAACTGTTTTTT. Protein: CASSRGRSATGEKLFF.

This chain joins TRBV6-5 and TRBJ1-2; 9 bases fit TRBD1. This CDR3 spans 13 amino acids. The junction had 7 bases not matched to a gene; V was cut back by 10 bases and J by 4 bases. The germline V gene encodes CDR1 MNHEY and CDR2 SVGAGI. In DNA form, the CDR3 reads TGTGCCACACACAGGGGGCTGCCCTATGGCTACACCTTC. Protein: CATHRGLPYGYTF.

Here the CDR3 reads CASSWGGIGSDTQYF. CDR3 DNA: TGTGCCAGCAGCTGGGGGGGGATCGGTTCAGATACGCAGTATTTT. The chain is built from TRBV7-2 and TRBJ2-3, with 7 bases lining up with TRBD2. The CDR3 is 15 residues long. The germline CDR1 and CDR2 sequences are SGHTA and FQGNSA. The V segment lost 4 bases and the J segment 4 bases; nucleotides outside the gene matches: 8.

The rearrangement links TRBV5-1 to TRBJ1-4; D gene uncertain. CDR1 SGHRS and CDR2 YFSETQ come from the germline V gene. Trimming removed 7 bases from V and 0 bases from J, with 10 bases in between. This CDR3 contains 14 residues. Here the CDR3 DNA reads TGCGCCAGCTCGCAGGCTGCAACTAATGAAAAACTGTTTTTT. Protein: CASSQAATNEKLFF.

The gene calls are TRBV9 and TRBJ2-5; D is perhaps TRBD1 (6 bases). The V gene's germline CDR1 is SGDLS and CDR2 YYNGEE. The CDR3 consists of 15 residues. Between the trimmed V and J ends, which lost 3 bases and 1 base, there was a span of 13 bases. CDR3 amino acids: CASSENTGFQETQYF. The CDR3 DNA sequence: TGTGCCAGCAGCGAGAATACAGGGTTCCAAGAGACCCAGTACTTC.

V usage is TRBV6-5 and J usage is TRBJ1-2; 8 bases map to TRBD1. CDR1 MNHEY and CDR2 SVGAGI come from the germline V gene. This CDR3 has 14 residues. V dropped 6 bases and J dropped 6; count of bases not matched to a gene: 9. CDR3 nucleotide sequence: TGTGCCAGCAGCCGCGGGACAGGTACCCATGGCTACACCTTC. Protein product: CASSRGTGTHGYTF.

The J gene is TRBJ1-4, the V gene TRBV10-2; TRBD1 might be the D (5 bases). This CDR3 is 15 amino acids long. Germline lookup yields CDR1 WSHSY and CDR2 SAAADI. Trimming removed 3 bases from V and 8 bases from J, with 16 bases in between. The CDR3 loop reads CASSEGAGRGEKLFF. The CDR3 region has the DNA TGCGCCAGCAGTGAAGGGGCAGGTCGAGGGGAAAAACTGTTTTTT.

The chain combines TRBV10-3 with TRBJ1-3, with TRBD1 matching over 7 bases. Losses at the gene ends were 4 bases for V and 4 bases for J; bases not matched to a gene: 7. The germline V gene encodes CDR1 ENHRY and CDR2 SYGVKD. The CDR3 contains 15 residues. The CDR3 loop is CAISGNRGNGNTIYF. CDR3 coding DNA: TGTGCCATCAGTGGGAACAGGGGCAACGGAAACACCATATATTTT.

The genes are TRBV5-4 and TRBJ2-7; a possible D gene is TRBD1 (6 bases). In germline, CDR1 is SGHNT, CDR2 YYREEE (reference sequence). The CDR3 is 13 amino acids. Between the trimmed V and J ends, which lost 9 bases and 3 bases, there was a span of 16 bases. The CDR3 here is CATGGQPNYEQYF. The CDR3 bases are TGTGCCACCGGAGGACAGCCAAACTACGAGCAGTACTTC.

The genes are TRBV20-1 and TRBJ1-1; D not certain. The CDR3 has 11 residues. The V gene lost 1 base and the J gene lost 4 bases, with 4 bases spanning the gap. The germline gives CDR1 DFQATT, CDR2 SNEGSKA (reference sequence). CDR3 sequence (DNA): TGCAGTGCTAGAGGCTCCACTGAAGCTTTCTTT. It translates to CSARGSTEAFF.

The chain recombines TRBV6-5 with TRBJ2-2; D ambiguous. The germline V and J ends were trimmed by 2 bases and 0 bases, with 7 bases remaining between them. This CDR3 region has 15 residues. CDR1 and CDR2 (germline): MNHEY, SVGAGI. The CDR3 DNA sequence: TGTGCCAGCAGTTACGATACAGCGAACACCGGGGAGCTGTTTTTT. Amino acid sequence: CASSYDTANTGELFF.

The chain has TRBV4-3 and TRBJ2-1; D is ambiguous. Germline V lookup: CDR1 LGHNA, CDR2 YSLEER. V was cut by 0 bases and J by 10 bases, with 16 bases left in between. The CDR3 is made up of 15 amino acids. CDR3 sequence: CASSQETVSLREQFF. CDR3 sequence (DNA): TGCGCCAGCAGCCAAGAGACCGTATCTCTCCGGGAGCAGTTCTTC.

J is TRBJ2-2 and V is TRBV18; a possible D gene is TRBD1 (6 bases). V was trimmed by 8 bases and J by 6 bases, leaving 13 bases between them. The germline V gene has CDR1 KGHSH and CDR2 LQKENI. The CDR3 runs 13 residues. The CDR3 DNA follows: TGTGCCAGCCAACAGGGACACGCCGGGGAGCTGTTTTTT. Residues: CASQQGHAGELFF.

Of note for this clone: At one end, the junction sequence differs from germline, possibly due to a read error. The chain employs TRBV5-1 and TRBJ2-7, with 7 bases identical to TRBD2. The CDR3 covers 14 residues. CDR1 and CDR2 (germline): SGHRS, YFSETQ. This CDR3 is CASNLSGARGEQYF. The CDR3 DNA is TGCGCCAGCAACTTGAGCGGGGCCCGAGGCGAGCAGTACTTC.

J is TRBJ1-1 and V is TRBV28; a weak D match, TRBD1 (6 bases). The CDR3 is made up of 14 amino acids. CDR1 and CDR2 from the germline V gene are MDHEN and SYDVKM. The V end lost 7 bases, the J end lost 5 bases, and 17 bases lay between the germline ends. DNA of the CDR3: TGTGCCAGCACCTTAGGGGGAGGAAAAACTGAAGCTTTCTTT. Protein: CASTLGGGKTEAFF.